This TCR beta chain was sequenced for a study of T cells in Graves' hyperthyroidism and ophthalmopathy. The TCR beta CDR3 regions underwent amplification using RNA transcripts as the source. During a first-round RT-PCR of the TCR CDR3, the HTBI primer set was used. TCRdb fed the multiplex PCR reads into MiXCR, producing one record per CDR3 protein. The table lists approximately 400,000 distinct CDR3 sequences, around 13% of them singletons. General study findings and limits: Blood also carried most thyroid clonotypes expanded above 0.001.

Comments on this clonotype: Its antigen remains unknown.

Enrolled ophthalmopathy patients presented with a Clinical Activity Score of at least 3, a NOSPECS grade of at least 4, and disease duration under 3 months. V dropped 2 bases and J dropped 2; count of bases not matched to a gene: 4. The length of the CDR3 is 14 residues. Germline values: CDR1 SGHRS, CDR2 YFSETQ. The chain carries TRBV5-1 and TRBJ2-7, with TRBD1 identical over 7 bases. Sequenced sample: blood. This TCR was sampled from a woman in her thirties with Graves' ophthalmopathy. This chain's CDR3 is CASSFRQGTYEQYF. The CDR3, as DNA: TGCGCCAGCAGCTTCAGACAGGGAACCTACGAGCAGTACTTC.